This is a list of T cell receptor beta chains from one sample in a study of regulatory T cells in long-lasting Graves disease. In TCRdb, the multiplex PCR reads were re-called with MiXCR into one record per CDR3 protein. In the table there are about 520,000 distinct CDR3 sequences, more than 10% of which are singletons. These data also formed part of another study, on T cells in Graves' hyperthyroidism and ophthalmopathy.

The source was peripheral blood mononuclear cells (PBMCs), collected at new diagnosis, from a patient treated with antithyroid drugs. The receptor set was obtained from a woman aged 30 to 39 with Graves disease. Both conserved end residues are part of each CDR3. A D gene is named only where the DNA matches it firmly. The size entry is marked missing in some rows and otherwise reads once, few, many or a size class.

TRBV20-1	many	-	TRBJ1-2	TGCAGTGCTAGAGACTTGTGGAATGGCTACACCTTC	CSARDLWNGYTF
TRBV6-1	-	-	TRBJ2-7	TGTGCCAGCAGTAGGCTCGGTCCACCTGCCTACGAGCAGTACTTC	CASSRLGPPAYEQYF
TRBV28	many	-	TRBJ1-3	TGTGCCAGCAGTTTGCGCGGGTTGAGTGGAAACACCATATATTTT	CASSLRGLSGNTIYF
TRBV5-1	many	TRBD2	TRBJ2-6	TGCGCCAGCAGCCCAGGGGCTAGCGGGAGGGCCGGGGCCAACGTCCTGACTTTC	CASSPGASGRAGANVLTF
TRBV7-9	-	-	TRBJ2-1	TGTGCCAGCAGCTTATTTGAGACCGCTACTTACAATGAGCAGTTCTTC	CASSLFETATYNEQFF
TRBV9	few	-	TRBJ2-3	TGTGCCAGCAGCCCAGCTGTAGCGGTTGACACAGATACGCAGTATTTT	CASSPAVAVDTDTQYF
TRBV6-2/TRBV6-3	-	-	TRBJ2-1	TGTGCCAGCAGTTACAAGGCGGTCTCCTACAATGAGCAGTTCTTC	CASSYKAVSYNEQFF
TRBV12-5	many	-	TRBJ2-3	TGTGCTAGTGGCACAGGACTGGCGACTAACACAGATACGCAGTATTTT	CASGTGLATNTDTQYF
TRBV9	few	-	TRBJ1-6	TGTGCCTGCAGCGTAACTTCGTTCGACGGATATAATTCACCCCTCCACTTT	CACSVTSFDGYNSPLHF
TRBV20-1	many	-	TRBJ1-1	TGCAGTGCTAGAGACCTCAGGGGATCAGCGACTGAAGCTTTCTTT	CSARDLRGSATEAFF
TRBV19	many	-	TRBJ2-5	TGTGCCAGTAGTGAGGCGGGACCGCGGGAGACCCAGTACTTC	CASSEAGPRETQYF
TRBV11-2	many	-	TRBJ1-6	TGTGCCAGCAGCCTAAGGCATACAGGGAAAGGAAATTCACCCCTCCACTTT	CASSLRHTGKGNSPLHF
TRBV18	many	-	TRBJ2-3	TGTGCCAGCTCACCAGGCGGGAGCACAGATACGCAGTATTTT	CASSPGGSTDTQYF
TRBV11-1	many	-	TRBJ2-3	TGTGCCAGCAGCCTCCCCTGGGCAGATACGCAGTATTTT	CASSLPWADTQYF
TRBV24-1	-	TRBD2	TRBJ2-1	TGTGCCACCAGTGATTCGCTGACTAGCGGGAGGCGTCACTCCTACAATGAGCAGTTCTTC	CATSDSLTSGRRHSYNEQFF
TRBV9	few	-	TRBJ2-1	TGTGCCAGCAGCCCCCGGGGAGGGGGGCTTGAGCAGTTCTTC	CASSPRGGGLEQFF
TRBV20-1	many	-	TRBJ2-5	TGCAGTGCTAGAGTATGGGGCCCGCAAGAGACCCAGTACTTC	CSARVWGPQETQYF
TRBV6-2/TRBV6-3	-	-	TRBJ2-3	TGTGCCAGCAGTGAAGGCGGGACTGGTCCGGATACGCAGTATTTT	CASSEGGTGPDTQYF
TRBV24-1	many	TRBD2	TRBJ2-1	TGTGCCACCAGTGACCTCAATCTAGCGGGAGGGCCGGGTGAGCAGTTCTTC	CATSDLNLAGGPGEQFF
TRBV7-8	many	-	TRBJ2-1	TGTGCCAGCAGCAACCGACAGGAGATGCAGTTCTTC	CASSNRQEMQFF
TRBV2	many	TRBD1	TRBJ2-5	TGTGCCAGCAGTGCATGGCGAGGACAGGGCCCCCAAGAGACCCAGTACTTC	CASSAWRGQGPQETQYF